This T cell receptor (beta chain) emerged from a study of spatial heterogeneity in lung cancer. This clonotype was detected many times. The time point here: sample taken at primary tumor resection. The donor group consisted of under 90 patients who had untreated, early-stage non-small cell lung cancer. On each TCR cDNA molecule, a unique molecular identifier was present. TCRdb recomputed calls from the 5' RACE reads with MiXCR, one row per CDR3 protein. The sample has approximately 21,000 distinct CDR3 sequences, 3% to 3.5% seen once. The material sequenced was PBMCs, taken at surgery. The origin of this receptor is a female donor with early-stage non-small cell lung cancer.

CDR3 protein: CASSAPGQERNEQYF. The CDR3 nucleotides are TGTGCCAGCAGTGCCCCGGGACAGGAAAGAAACGAGCAGTACTTC. V is TRBV2 and J is TRBJ2-7, with 8 bases lining up with TRBD1. This CDR3 is 15 amino acids long. Germline CDR1 is SNHLY and CDR2 is FYNNEI. V shed 4 bases, J shed 5 bases, and the junction held 10 bases outside the gene matches.